The next 24 T cell receptor beta chains were all read from a single sample in a study of Ad26.COV2.S vaccination and SARS-CoV-2 variants. Sequencing used immunoSEQ multiplex PCR; TCRdb keeps in-frame clones, though not all of them. The table records a few hundred thousand clones, roughly 80% of them present only once. The treatment denotes: around 19 received Ad26.COV2.S at low or high dose, single or two shots; about 5 received placebo; per-sample allocation not given. Sampling was performed 63 days after the first vaccine or placebo injection. Sequenced material: peripheral blood, taken in a trial of Ad26.COV2.S vaccine versus placebo. The receptors derive from a person aged 18-60 years who received the Ad26.COV2.S COVID-19 vaccine or a placebo.

V usage is TRBV24-1 and J usage is TRBJ2-1; D may be TRBD1 or TRBD2 (5 bases each). Germline CDR1 is KGHDR and CDR2 is SFDVKD. Deletions cut 2 bases from V and 7 bases from J, with 5 bases between. CDR3 size: 12 residues. CDR3 nucleotide sequence: TGTGCCACCAGTGATTGGGGGAATGAGCAGTTCTTC. This gives the protein CATSDWGNEQFF.

This clone was observed a few times. This sequence joins TRBV29-1 and TRBJ1-5, with D perhaps matching TRBD1 (6 bases). Germline V CDR1 and CDR2: SQVTM, ANQGSEA. V was clipped by 4 bases and J by 2 bases, with 6 bases between them. The CDR3 spans 12 residues. Here the CDR3 reads CSVGQGNQPQHF. Here the CDR3 DNA reads TGCAGCGTTGGACAGGGCAATCAGCCCCAGCATTTT. Based on the CDR3 plus reference TRBV29-1 and TRBJ1-5, the full variable domain is SAVISQKPSRDICQRGTSLTIQCQVDSQVTMMFWYRQQPGQSLTLIATANQGSEATYESGFVIDKFPISRPNLTFSTLTVSNMSPEDSSIYLCSVGQGNQPQHFGDGTRLSIL.

The chain joins TRBV19 to TRBJ1-1; D is possibly TRBD1 (6 bases). V lost 5 bases to trimming and J lost 1 base, with 14 bases between them. The germline V gene encodes CDR1 LNHDA and CDR2 SQIVND (reference sequence). The CDR3 extends over 15 amino acids. The CDR3 DNA sequence: TGTGCCAGTAGTCCGGGGCCGGGACAGAACACTGAAGCTTTCTTT. Translation gives CASSPGPGQNTEAFF.

DNA of the CDR3: TGTGCCAGCAGCCCCTACTTGGATGAGCAGTTCTTC. Translating it yields CASSPYLDEQFF. This chain uses TRBV11-3 with TRBJ2-1; unclear D gene. Germline CDR1 is SGHNT and CDR2 is YENEEA. The V end lost 5 bases, the J end lost 8 bases, and 10 bases lay between the germline ends. The CDR3 has 12 amino acids.

This chain connects TRBV24-1 to TRBJ1-1, with TRBD1 as a possible D gene (6 bases). V shed 7 bases and J shed 2 bases, with 13 bases lying between them. Germline CDR1 and CDR2: KGHDR and SFDVKD. The length of the CDR3 is 14 residues. CDR3 sequence reads: CATRRGAGNTEAFF. The DNA for the CDR3 is TGTGCCACCAGGAGGGGGGCCGGAAACACTGAAGCTTTCTTT.

The chain couples TRBV20-1 to TRBJ2-5; D is unclear. This CDR3 contains 13 residues. Germline V gene lookup returns CDR1 DFQATT and CDR2 SNEGSKA (reference sequence). Trimming took 3 bases from V and 7 from J, leaving 15 bases between them. The CDR3, as DNA: TGCAGTGCTAGTGGAAATCCACCTTGGACCCAGTACTTC. It encodes CSASGNPPWTQYF.

This clone was counted only a few times. This rearrangement joins TRBV27 to TRBJ2-7; D remains unclear. Germline CDR1 reads MNHEY; CDR2 reads SMNVEV (reference sequence). Trimming cost V 2 bases and J 2 bases, with 1 base left between them. The CDR3 consists of 11 residues. The CDR3 region has the DNA TGTGCCAGCAGTTTACCCTACGAGCAGTACTTC. This sequence encodes CASSLPYEQYF.

The chain is built from TRBV7-9 and TRBJ1-6; D may be TRBD1 (5 bases). The CDR3 is made up of 14 amino acids. With 5 bases removed from V and 6 bases from J, the gap between germline ends came to 11 bases. Germline V gene lookup returns CDR1 SEHNR and CDR2 FQNEAQ (reference sequence). The CDR3, as DNA: TGTGCCAGCAGCATTGACAGCCTTAATTCACCCCTCCACTTT. Residues: CASSIDSLNSPLHF.

V usage is TRBV20-1 and J usage is TRBJ1-2; D is ambiguous. The length of the CDR3 is 13 residues. Trimming took off 3 bases at V and 2 bases at J, with 10 bases between the two ends. CDR1 and CDR2 (germline): DFQATT, SNEGSKA (reference sequence). The CDR3 loop reads CSASPGFNYGYTF. CDR3 coding DNA: TGCAGTGCTAGTCCCGGGTTCAACTATGGCTACACCTTC.

The chain recombines TRBV7-6 with TRBJ2-1; 7 positions agree with TRBD2. This CDR3 is built from 15 residues. Unmatched junction bases numbered 10, after V lost 1 base and J lost 10 bases. Germline V gene data show CDR1 as SGHVS and CDR2 as FNYEAQ. The CDR3 DNA is TGTGCCAGCAGCTTAGACGGGGAGGGGCGGGGAGAGCAGTTCTTC. Amino acids: CASSLDGEGRGEQFF.

This clone was recorded only once. This chain links TRBV3-1 (or the pseudogene TRBV3-2) with TRBJ2-1; 12 nucleotides agree with TRBD2. V was clipped by 0 bases and J by 0 bases; unmatched bases: 9. Germline values: CDR1 LGHDT, CDR2 YNNKEL (reference sequence). The CDR3 covers 20 residues. The DNA for the CDR3 is TGTGCCAGCAGCCAAGATCGGCTAGCGGGGGGGCCTAGCTCCTACAATGAGCAGTTCTTC. It specifies CASSQDRLAGGPSSYNEQFF.

This chain joins TRBV19 and TRBJ1-3, with 7 bases matching TRBD1. This CDR3 has 16 residues. The J segment lost 3 bases and the V segment lost 6 bases, leaving 11 bases of the junction unmatched. Germline values: CDR1 LNHDA, CDR2 SQIVND (reference sequence). For the CDR3, the DNA is TGTGCCAGTAGCGAAACACAGGGGACGTTTGGAAACACCATATATTTT. Amino acids: CASSETQGTFGNTIYF. Supplemented by reference TRBV19 and TRBJ1-3, the full variable domain reads DGGITQSPKYLFRKEGQNVTLSCEQNLNHDAMYWYRQDPGQGLRLIYYSQIVNDFQKGDIAEGYSVSREKKESFPLTVTSAQKNPTAFYLCASSETQGTFGNTIYFGEGSWLTVV.

V is TRBV4-1 and J is TRBJ2-1, with TRBD2 matching over 15 bases. The ends lost 3 bases at V and 7 bases at J; junction bases unmatched: 1. Germline V gene sequence: CDR1 MGHRA, CDR2 YSYEKL. The CDR3 contains 15 residues. The CDR3 nucleotides are TGCGCCAGCAGCCAGGGGACTAGCGGGGGGAATGAGCAGTTCTTC. It yields the protein CASSQGTSGGNEQFF.

This sequence joins TRBV9 and TRBJ2-4; D remains unclear. Germline CDR1 and CDR2: SGDLS and YYNGEE. The CDR3 runs 13 residues. Trimming shortened V by 4 bases and J by 1 base, and 6 bases separated the two germline ends. Written as DNA, the CDR3 is TGTGCCAGCAGCCCCAGGGCCAAAAACATTCAGTACTTC. Amino acid sequence: CASSPRAKNIQYF.

This clone has only one observation. This chain joins TRBV2 and TRBJ1-2; 7 nucleotides align to TRBD1. The trim removed 7 bases at V and 3 bases at J, leaving 5 bases unmatched. The CDR3 contains 13 residues. Germline V gene data show CDR1 as SNHLY and CDR2 as FYNNEI. For the CDR3, the DNA is TGTGCCAGCATGGGGCAGGGGGACTATGGCTACACCTTC. This codes for CASMGQGDYGYTF.

The chain joins TRBV11-3 to TRBJ2-1, with 11 bases lining up with TRBD2. Looked up from germline, CDR1 is SGHNT and CDR2 is YENEEA. J was trimmed by 10 bases and V by 6 bases; bases with no gene match: 8. This CDR3 contains 14 residues. The CDR3 nucleotides are TGTGCCAGCAGATCTTTAGCGGGAGGGAAAGAGCAGTTCTTC. Protein product: CASRSLAGGKEQFF. Using reference TRBV11-3 and TRBJ2-1 for the parts outside the CDR3, the full variable domain is EAGVVQSPRYKIIEKKQPVAFWCNPISGHNTLYWYLQNLGQGPELLIRYENEEAVDDSQLPKDRFSAERLKGVDSTLKIQPAELGDSAVYLCASRSLAGGKEQFFGPGTRLTVL.

The J gene is TRBJ2-7, the V gene TRBV15; the D is unclear. V lost 0 bases, J lost 4 bases, and 13 bases lay in between. Looked up from germline, CDR1 is LNHNV and CDR2 is YYDKDF (reference sequence). This CDR3 has 15 residues. The CDR3, as DNA: TGTGCCACCAGCAGAGAACAAGGTGCGGCATACGAGCAGTACTTC. Amino acids: CATSREQGAAYEQYF.

The gene calls are TRBV18 and TRBJ1-1, with a tentative D call TRBD1 (5 bases). Germline V gene sequence: CDR1 KGHSH, CDR2 LQKENI. V was shortened by 3 bases and J by 11 bases, with 16 bases between the two germline ends. The CDR3 sequence is 13 residues long. The CDR3 nucleotides are TGTGCCAGCTCACCCGGGCAGGGAGTGGAGGCTTTCTTT. Amino acid sequence: CASSPGQGVEAFF.

The V call is TRBV20-1, the J call TRBJ1-1; 7 bases fit TRBD1. Germline V gene data show CDR1 as DFQATT and CDR2 as SNEGSKA (reference sequence). Trimming cost V 5 bases and J 7 bases; bases outside gene matches: 1. The CDR3 sequence is 10 residues long. CDR3 sequence reads: CSAYRGEAFF. CDR3 sequence (DNA): TGCAGTGCTTACAGGGGTGAAGCTTTCTTT.

The V gene is TRBV4-2, the J gene TRBJ2-4, with D maybe TRBD2 (5 bases). The CDR3 spans 12 residues. Germline lookup yields CDR1 LGHNA and CDR2 YNFKEQ. V gave up 3 bases and J gave up 13 bases, with 13 bases separating them. The CDR3 DNA is TGTGCCAGCAGCCAGGGCCCGAGGGCCCAGTACTTC. Translation: CASSQGPRAQYF.

V usage is TRBV6-5 and J usage is TRBJ2-2; D uncertain. V was shortened by 6 bases and J by 6 bases, with 17 bases between the two germline ends. The CDR3 runs to 15 residues. The germline gives CDR1 MNHEY, CDR2 SVGAGI. CDR3 sequence reads: CASSQQERRAGELFF. Here the CDR3 DNA reads TGTGCCAGCAGCCAACAAGAAAGGAGAGCCGGGGAGCTGTTTTTT.

This chain joins TRBV12-5 and TRBJ1-2; D gene ambiguous. Deletions cut 2 bases from V and 0 bases from J, with 16 bases between. CDR1 and CDR2 from the germline V gene are LGHNT and FRNRAP. This CDR3 has 17 amino acids. CDR3 in amino acids: CASGLSTLGIANYGYTF. CDR3 in DNA: TGTGCTAGTGGTTTGTCCACACTGGGTATAGCTAACTATGGCTACACCTTC.

This clone was seen many times. The V and J genes are TRBV6-4 and TRBJ2-2; D not certain. Trimming took off 3 bases at V and 4 bases at J, with 3 bases between the two ends. This CDR3 has 12 amino acids. Germline V CDR1 and CDR2: MRHNA, SNTAGT. The CDR3 DNA reads as TGTGCCAGCAGTGAAGGCACCGGGGAGCTGTTTTTT. This gives the protein CASSEGTGELFF.

The CDR3 nucleotides read TGCGCCAGCAGCTTGGGTACAGGGAGAGGCTACGAGCAGTACTTC. This sequence encodes CASSLGTGRGYEQYF. This sequence joins TRBV5-1 and TRBJ2-7; perhaps TRBD1 as D (6 bases). Germline loops: CDR1 SGHRS, CDR2 YFSETQ. The CDR3 spans 15 residues. V lost 0 bases and J lost 3, with 13 bases in between.